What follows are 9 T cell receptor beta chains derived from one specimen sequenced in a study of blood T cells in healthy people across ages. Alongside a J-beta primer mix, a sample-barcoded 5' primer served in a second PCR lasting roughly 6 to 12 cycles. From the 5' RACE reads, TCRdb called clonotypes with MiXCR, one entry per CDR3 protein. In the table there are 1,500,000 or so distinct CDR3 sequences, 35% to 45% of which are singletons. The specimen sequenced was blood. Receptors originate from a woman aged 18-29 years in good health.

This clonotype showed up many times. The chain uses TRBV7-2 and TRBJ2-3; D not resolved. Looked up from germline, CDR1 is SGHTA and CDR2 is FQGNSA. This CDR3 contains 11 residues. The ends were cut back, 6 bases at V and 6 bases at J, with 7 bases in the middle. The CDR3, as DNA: TGTGCCAGCAGTTTTGGGGATACGCAGTATTTT. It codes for CASSFGDTQYF.

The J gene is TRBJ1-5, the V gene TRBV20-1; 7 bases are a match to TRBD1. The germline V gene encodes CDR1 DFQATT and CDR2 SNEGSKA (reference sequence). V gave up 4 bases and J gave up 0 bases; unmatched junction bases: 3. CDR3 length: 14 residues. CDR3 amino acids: CSAKTGSSNQPQHF. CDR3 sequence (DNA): TGCAGTGCTAAGACAGGGAGTAGCAATCAGCCCCAGCATTTT.

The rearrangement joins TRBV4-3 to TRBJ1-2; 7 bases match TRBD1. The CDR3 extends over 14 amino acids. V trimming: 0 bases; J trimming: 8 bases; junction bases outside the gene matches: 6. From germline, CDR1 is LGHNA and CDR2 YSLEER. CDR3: CASSQERAGGGYTF. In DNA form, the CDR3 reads TGCGCCAGCAGCCAAGAAAGGGCAGGGGGAGGCTACACCTTC.

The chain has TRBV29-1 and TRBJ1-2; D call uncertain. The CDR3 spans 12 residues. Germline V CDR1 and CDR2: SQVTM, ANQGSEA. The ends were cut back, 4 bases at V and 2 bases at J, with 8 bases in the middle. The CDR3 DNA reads TGCAGCGTTGCGATGGGAAACTATGGCTACACCTTC. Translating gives CSVAMGNYGYTF. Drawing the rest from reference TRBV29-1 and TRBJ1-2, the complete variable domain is SAVISQKPSRDICQRGTSLTIQCQVDSQVTMMFWYRQQPGQSLTLIATANQGSEATYESGFVIDKFPISRPNLTFSTLTVSNMSPEDSSIYLCSVAMGNYGYTFGSGTRLTVV.

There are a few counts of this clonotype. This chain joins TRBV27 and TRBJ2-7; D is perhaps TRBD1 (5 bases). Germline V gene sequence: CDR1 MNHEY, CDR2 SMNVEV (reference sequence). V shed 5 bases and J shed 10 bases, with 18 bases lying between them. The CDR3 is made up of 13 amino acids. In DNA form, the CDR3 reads TGTGCCAGCAGTCTAGGACACCAGTTGGCCCAGTACTTC. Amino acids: CASSLGHQLAQYF.

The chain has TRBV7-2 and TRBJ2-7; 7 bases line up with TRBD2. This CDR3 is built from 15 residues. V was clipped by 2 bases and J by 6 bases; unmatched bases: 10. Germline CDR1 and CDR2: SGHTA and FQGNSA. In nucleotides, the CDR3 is TGTGCCAGCAGCTTAACTACGATCACGGGGGGCGAGCAGTACTTC. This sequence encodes CASSLTTITGGEQYF.

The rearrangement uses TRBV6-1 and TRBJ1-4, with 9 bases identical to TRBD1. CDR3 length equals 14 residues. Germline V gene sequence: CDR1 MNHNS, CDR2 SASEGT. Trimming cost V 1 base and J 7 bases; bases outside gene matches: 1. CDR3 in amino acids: CASSEDRGREKLFF. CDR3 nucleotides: TGTGCCAGCAGTGAAGACAGGGGGCGTGAAAAACTGTTTTTT.

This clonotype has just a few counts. CDR3 sequence (DNA): TGTGCCAGCAGCGTAGGGTATGGGTCCCACGAGCAGTACTTC. It yields the protein CASSVGYGSHEQYF. This chain uses TRBV9 with TRBJ2-7, with no clear D. The germline V and J ends were trimmed by 0 bases and 5 bases, with 12 bases remaining between them. The CDR3 has 14 amino acids. Germline V CDR1 and CDR2: SGDLS, YYNGEE. The full variable domain, rest sourced from reference TRBV9 and TRBJ2-7, is DSGVTQTPKHLITATGQRVTLRCSPRSGDLSVYWYQQSLDQGLQFLIQYYNGEERAKGNILERFSAQQFPDLHSELNLSSLELGDSALYFCASSVGYGSHEQYFGPGTRLTVT.

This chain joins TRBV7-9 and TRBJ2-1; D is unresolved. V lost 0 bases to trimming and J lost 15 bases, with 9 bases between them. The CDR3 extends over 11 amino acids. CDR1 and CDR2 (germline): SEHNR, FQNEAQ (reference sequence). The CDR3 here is CASSLAGYWFF. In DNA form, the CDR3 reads TGTGCCAGCAGCTTAGCAGGCTATTGGTTCTTC.